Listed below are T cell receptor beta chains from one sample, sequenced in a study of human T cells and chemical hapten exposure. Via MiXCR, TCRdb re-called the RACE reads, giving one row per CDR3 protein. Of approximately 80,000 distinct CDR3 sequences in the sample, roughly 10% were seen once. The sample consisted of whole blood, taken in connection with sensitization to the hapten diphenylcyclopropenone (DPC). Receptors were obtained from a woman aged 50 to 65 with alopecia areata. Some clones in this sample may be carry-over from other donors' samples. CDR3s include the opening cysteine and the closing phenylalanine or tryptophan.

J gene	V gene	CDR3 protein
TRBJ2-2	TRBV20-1	CSAPWRGGHTGELFF
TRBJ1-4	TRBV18	CASSSESEKLFF
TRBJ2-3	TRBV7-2	CASSLAPTGGGTDTQYF
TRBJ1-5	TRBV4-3	CASSPGHGQGDNQPQHF
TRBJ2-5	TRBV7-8	CASSLARRLRQTQYF
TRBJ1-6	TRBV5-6	CASSLGSIYGSPLHF
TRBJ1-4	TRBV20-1	CSARGTGGRGEKLFF
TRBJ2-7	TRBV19	CASSMVAAGGEQYF
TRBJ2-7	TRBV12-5	CASGLGTGSSYEQYF
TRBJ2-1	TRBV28	CASSFRAGSSNEQFF
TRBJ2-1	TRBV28	CASRGGGRNEQFF
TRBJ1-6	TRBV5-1	CASSLSVMSSYNSPLHF
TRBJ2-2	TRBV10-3	CAISVHGSGELFF
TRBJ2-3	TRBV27	CASSLSSGSFISDTQYF